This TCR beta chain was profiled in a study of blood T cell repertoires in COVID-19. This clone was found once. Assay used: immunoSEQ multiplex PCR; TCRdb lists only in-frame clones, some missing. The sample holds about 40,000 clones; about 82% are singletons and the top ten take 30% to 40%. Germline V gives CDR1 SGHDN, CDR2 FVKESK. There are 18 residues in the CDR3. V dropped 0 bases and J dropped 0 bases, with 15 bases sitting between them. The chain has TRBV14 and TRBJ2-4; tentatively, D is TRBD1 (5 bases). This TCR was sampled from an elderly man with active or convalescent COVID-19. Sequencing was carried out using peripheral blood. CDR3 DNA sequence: TGTGCCAGCAGCCAAGATGTGGCGACAGTTATAGCCAAAAACATTCAGTACTTC. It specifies CASSQDVATVIAKNIQYF.